Shown below are 28 T cell receptor beta chains from a single sample sequenced in a study of graft-versus-host responses after intestinal transplantation. Plating combined roughly 200,000 CFSE-labeled responder cells with roughly 200,000 irradiated, violet-dye-labeled stimulator cells. Some clones are missing from TCRdb's copy, which holds only in-frame ones; the method was immunoSEQ multiplex PCR. Among 20,000 to 25,000 clones listed, approximately 40% were seen once. Sequencing used alloreactive CD8+ T cells from a mixed lymphocyte reaction culture, obtained before transplantation. As to subset: CFSE-low proliferating T cells sorted from approximately six-day pre-transplant mixed lymphocyte reaction (GvH or HvG direction). The origin of the receptors is a human patient who was an organ donor for intestinal transplantation.

The chain recombines TRBV5-4 with TRBJ2-6; D perhaps matches TRBD2 (5 bases). V lost 4 bases and J lost 0, with 17 bases in between. CDR3 length equals 18 residues. CDR1 is SGHNT, CDR2 YYREEE, per germline (reference sequence). CDR3 sequence (DNA): TGTGCCAGCAGCCAAGATAAGAGCGGACCCTCTGGGGCCAACGTCCTGACTTTC. It is translated as CASSQDKSGPSGANVLTF. The full variable domain, with the rest looked up from reference TRBV5-4 and TRBJ2-6, is ETGVTQSPTHLIKTRGQQVTLRCSSQSGHNTVSWYQQALGQGPQFIFQYYREEENGRGNFPPRFSGLQFPNYSSELNVNALELDDSALYLCASSQDKSGPSGANVLTFGAGSRLTVL.

The chain joins TRBV28 to TRBJ2-7; D is undetermined. The ends were cut back, 8 bases at V and 0 bases at J, with 23 bases in the middle. Germline V lookup: CDR1 MDHEN, CDR2 SYDVKM. The CDR3 extends over 17 amino acids. The CDR3 loop reads CASQSLPGLQSSYEQYF. The CDR3 bases are TGTGCCAGCCAATCCTTGCCCGGGCTCCAGAGCTCCTACGAGCAGTACTTC.

This clone was seen only a few times. This sequence joins TRBV5-1 and TRBJ2-3; 11 nucleotides align to TRBD2. The CDR3 loop spans 18 amino acids. With V trimmed by 4 bases and J by 0 bases, 10 bases remained unmatched. The germline gives CDR1 SGHRS, CDR2 YFSETQ. CDR3 amino acids: CASSVLAGGLSSTDTQYF. For the CDR3, the DNA is TGCGCCAGCAGCGTCCTAGCGGGAGGCCTCTCTAGCACAGATACGCAGTATTTT.

V is TRBV19 and J is TRBJ2-2; TRBD1 matches 12 bases. J lost 1 base, V lost 5 bases, and 17 bases had no gene match. The germline gives CDR1 LNHDA, CDR2 SQIVND (reference sequence). The CDR3 loop spans 21 amino acids. In DNA, the CDR3 is TGTGCCAGTAGTGCACACGGGACAGGGGGCGCAACATTAAAGAACACCGGGGAGCTGTTTTTT. Translating gives CASSAHGTGGATLKNTGELFF.

This rearrangement joins TRBV4-3 to TRBJ2-7; D remains ambiguous. CDR3 length equals 17 residues. Germline CDR1 and CDR2: LGHNA and YSLEER. Trimming took 0 bases from V and 6 from J, leaving 21 bases between them. Here the CDR3 reads CASSQDGRPRGWVEQYF. The CDR3 DNA sequence: TGCGCCAGCAGCCAAGATGGCCGGCCGAGAGGCTGGGTCGAGCAGTACTTC.

The chain couples TRBV30 to TRBJ2-1; no definite D call. Trimming stripped 0 bases from V and 8 bases from J, with 8 bases between. CDR3 length equals 12 residues. Germline V gene lookup returns CDR1 GTSNPN and CDR2 SVGIG (reference sequence). The chain's CDR3 is CAWSVRSDEQFF. CDR3 nucleotide sequence: TGTGCCTGGAGTGTACGGAGTGATGAGCAGTTCTTC.

This clone was picked up a small number of times. Here the CDR3 reads CASSPPADTQYF. CDR3 coding DNA: TGTGCCAGCAGTCCCCCTGCAGATACGCAGTATTTT. The rearrangement uses TRBV6-5 and TRBJ2-3; D is undetermined. This CDR3 comprises 12 residues. V lost 5 bases to trimming and J lost 4 bases, with 7 bases between them. Germline CDR1 and CDR2: MNHEY and SVGAGI.

V gene TRBV21-1 combines with J gene TRBJ2-7; the table's D call TRBD1 went unverified against the DNA. TRBV21-1 is shown as a pseudogene. The CDR3 has 20 amino acids. CDR3 in amino acids: CASSKAEHKENQDSTREQYF. Here the CDR3 DNA reads TGTGCCAGCAGCAAAGCGGAACATAAGGAAAACCAGGACAGCACGAGGGAGCAGTACTTC.

This clone was observed a few times. This rearrangement joins TRBV9 to TRBJ2-5; D ambiguous. In germline, CDR1 is SGDLS, CDR2 YYNGEE. Trimming left V 3 bases short and J 7 bases short, with 10 bases between. This CDR3 is built from 12 residues. CDR3 residues: CASSDGPGTQYF. The CDR3 coding sequence is TGTGCCAGCAGCGATGGACCGGGGACCCAGTACTTC.

The DNA for the CDR3 is TGTGCCAGTAGTATCCAGGGGGGAAACAATGAGCAGTTCTTC. Amino acids: CASSIQGGNNEQFF. The rearrangement joins TRBV19 to TRBJ2-1; D perhaps matches TRBD1 (7 bases). This CDR3 has 14 amino acids. Germline V gene data show CDR1 as LNHDA and CDR2 as SQIVND (reference sequence). With 3 bases removed from V and 5 bases from J, the gap between germline ends came to 11 bases.

The rearrangement links TRBV2 to TRBJ1-2; D may be TRBD1 (5 bases). The germline V and J ends were trimmed by 2 bases and 4 bases, with 14 bases remaining between them. The CDR3 length is 15 residues. CDR1 is SNHLY, CDR2 FYNNEI, per germline. The CDR3 sequence is CASSEYGGWVYGYTF. The CDR3 region has the DNA TGTGCCAGCAGTGAATACGGGGGGTGGGTCTATGGCTACACCTTC.

This clone was observed a single time. One junction end does not reproduce the germline sequence, and a read error may be involved. The chain carries TRBV28 and TRBJ2-7, with D unresolved. Germline assignment: CDR1 MDHEN and CDR2 SYDVKM. CDR3 size: 13 residues. This CDR3 is CASSLRLLHELYF. The CDR3, as DNA: TGTGCCAGCAGTTTACGCCTGCTCCACGAGCTGTACTTC.

This clone came up once. The chain employs TRBV28 and TRBJ1-1, with D hard to call. In germline, CDR1 is MDHEN, CDR2 SYDVKM. V was pared by 3 bases and J by 1 base, with 9 bases between. The CDR3 has 14 residues. This chain's CDR3 is CASSFLPGNTEAFF. The DNA of the CDR3 is TGTGCCAGCAGTTTTTTGCCCGGGAACACTGAAGCTTTCTTT.

This rearrangement joins TRBV23-1 to TRBJ1-1, with 9 bases matching TRBD1. TRBV23-1 is noted as an ORF with a role that remains uncertain. J lost 4 bases, V lost 3 bases, and 6 bases had no gene match. The CDR3 is 15 amino acids. The CDR3 bases are TGCGCCAGCAGTCAGGACAGGGGATGTAGCACTGAAGCTTTCTTT. Its protein product is CASSQDRGCSTEAFF.

This clone was picked up a small number of times. The rearrangement joins TRBV7-8 to TRBJ2-5; D gene uncertain. Germline assignment: CDR1 SGHVS and CDR2 FQNEAQ. V lost 5 bases, J lost 2 bases, and 12 bases lay in between. The CDR3 sequence is 14 residues long. CDR3 sequence: CASSEEPAQETQYF. Written as DNA, the CDR3 is TGTGCCAGCAGCGAAGAGCCAGCACAAGAGACCCAGTACTTC.

This chain joins TRBV28 and TRBJ1-4; no clear D. The CDR3 is 13 amino acids. Germline V gene lookup returns CDR1 MDHEN and CDR2 SYDVKM. V shed 4 bases and J shed 6 bases, with 9 bases lying between them. This CDR3 is CASSSGYYEKLFF. The CDR3 coding sequence is TGTGCCAGCAGTTCCGGGTACTATGAAAAACTGTTTTTT.

This rearrangement joins TRBV4-1 to TRBJ1-1; D is unresolved. Germline CDR1 and CDR2: MGHRA and YSYEKL. With 1 base removed from V and 7 bases from J, the gap between germline ends came to 22 bases. This CDR3 is built from 17 residues. The CDR3 here is CASSQGIQVNPPLEAFF. DNA for the CDR3: TGCGCCAGCAGCCAAGGCATTCAGGTTAATCCCCCCCTTGAAGCTTTCTTT.

The CDR3 reads CASSLSVVNIQYF. The DNA of the CDR3 is TGTGCCAGCAGTTTGTCCGTAGTAAACATTCAGTACTTC. The chain uses TRBV28 and TRBJ2-4, with no clear D. Germline V gives CDR1 MDHEN, CDR2 SYDVKM. Trimming removed 3 bases from V and 6 bases from J, with 9 bases in between. There are 13 residues in the CDR3. Drawing the rest from reference TRBV28 and TRBJ2-4, the complete variable domain is DVKVTQSSRYLVKRTGEKVFLECVQDMDHENMFWYRQDPGLGLRLIYFSYDVKMKEKGDIPEGYSVSREKKERFSLILESASTNQTSMYLCASSLSVVNIQYFGAGTRLSVL.

This clone has more than one count but fewer than ten. This chain connects TRBV4-1 to TRBJ2-7; D is possibly TRBD1 (6 bases). The CDR3 runs 13 residues. The ends were cut back, 1 base at V and 6 bases at J, with 10 bases in the middle. Germline lookup yields CDR1 MGHRA and CDR2 YSYEKL. This CDR3 is CASSQVGGFEQYF. CDR3 sequence (DNA): TGCGCCAGCAGCCAAGTAGGGGGTTTCGAGCAGTACTTC.

V usage is TRBV4-2 and J usage is TRBJ2-1; D uncertain. The CDR3 has 11 amino acids. V dropped 6 bases and J dropped 8 bases, with 8 bases sitting between them. The germline gives CDR1 LGHNA, CDR2 YNFKEQ. CDR3 loop: CASREDDEQFF. The CDR3 bases are TGTGCCAGCAGAGAAGACGATGAGCAGTTCTTC.

The table lists this clone with a few counts. The rearrangement links TRBV7-2 to TRBJ2-3, with 11 bases identical to TRBD2. The CDR3 is 15 residues long. Trimming at V came to 4 bases and at J to 2 bases, leaving 2 bases not matched to a gene. The V gene's germline CDR1 is SGHTA and CDR2 FQGNSA. As DNA, the CDR3 is TGTGCCAGCAGCTCGACTAGCGGGACCACAGATACGCAGTATTTT. Its translation is CASSSTSGTTDTQYF.

This clone has more than one count but fewer than ten. V usage is TRBV10-3 and J usage is TRBJ1-1; 8 bases match TRBD1. Trimming at V came to 2 bases and at J to 0 bases, leaving 11 bases not matched to a gene. From germline, CDR1 is ENHRY and CDR2 SYGVKD. The length of the CDR3 is 18 residues. This CDR3 is CAISELFGTGPMNTEAFF. For the CDR3, the DNA is TGTGCCATCAGTGAGCTTTTCGGGACAGGCCCCATGAACACTGAAGCTTTCTTT.

This clone was recorded a few times. J is TRBJ2-5 and V is TRBV7-2; tentatively, D is TRBD2 (6 bases). CDR1 is SGHTA, CDR2 FQGNSA, per germline. The CDR3 is 13 amino acids. Trimming left V 4 bases short and J 3 bases short, with 9 bases between. CDR3 region: CASSSLAEETQYF. Here the CDR3 DNA reads TGTGCCAGCAGCTCCTTAGCGGAAGAGACCCAGTACTTC.

The V call is TRBV13, the J call TRBJ2-1, with TRBD2 as a possible D gene (6 bases). The CDR3 is made up of 15 amino acids. CDR1 is PRHDT and CDR2 is FYEKMQ in the germline V gene (reference sequence). Trimming removed 2 bases at V and 3 bases at J, with 11 bases between. CDR3 amino acids: CASSLTGAGYNEQFF. The CDR3 region has the DNA TGTGCCAGCAGCTTAACGGGAGCTGGCTACAATGAGCAGTTCTTC. Combining the CDR3 with reference TRBV13 and TRBJ2-1 gives the whole variable domain AAGVIQSPRHLIKEKRETATLKCYPIPRHDTVYWYQQGPGQDPQFLISFYEKMQSDKGSIPDRFSAQQFSDYHSELNMSSLELGDSALYFCASSLTGAGYNEQFFGPGTRLTVL.

The J gene is TRBJ2-3, the V gene TRBV28; the match to TRBD1 covers 8 bases. The CDR3 consists of 15 residues. V shed 4 bases, J shed 5 bases, and the junction held 8 bases outside the gene matches. Germline lookup yields CDR1 MDHEN and CDR2 SYDVKM. CDR3 in amino acids: CASSSQDRVVDTQYF. CDR3 DNA: TGTGCCAGCAGTTCGCAGGACAGGGTGGTAGATACGCAGTATTTT.

The CDR3 bases are TGTGCCAGCAGCGGGGACAGGGGTAAGAATCAGCCCCAGCATTTT. Its translation: CASSGDRGKNQPQHF. The chain links TRBV5-7 to TRBJ1-5, with TRBD1 matching 10 bases. TRBV5-7 is placed among ORFs of uncertain function. This CDR3 comprises 15 residues. J lost 4 bases, V lost 4 bases, and 5 bases had no gene match.

The V and J genes are TRBV9 and TRBJ2-5; D uncertain. Per the germline V gene, CDR1 is SGDLS and CDR2 is YYNGEE. CDR3 length equals 15 residues. The germline V and J ends were trimmed by 0 bases and 5 bases, with 14 bases remaining between them. The chain's CDR3 is CASSVVPGVGETQYF. The CDR3 DNA reads as TGTGCCAGCAGCGTAGTCCCCGGAGTGGGGGAGACCCAGTACTTC.

The chain carries TRBV15 and TRBJ1-5, with unresolved D. V shed 0 bases and J shed 5 bases, with 11 bases lying between them. The CDR3 length is 15 residues. Germline CDR1 and CDR2: LNHNV and YYDKDF (reference sequence). DNA for the CDR3: TGTGCCACCAGCAGAGATCCGGCAGGCTATCAGCCCCAGCATTTT. Residues: CATSRDPAGYQPQHF. Drawing the rest from reference TRBV15 and TRBJ1-5, the complete variable domain is DAMVIQNPRYQVTQFGKPVTLSCSQTLNHNVMYWYQQKSSQAPKLLFHYYDKDFNNEADTPDNFQSRRPNTSFCFLDIRSPGLGDTAMYLCATSRDPAGYQPQHFGDGTRLSIL.